This entry is about one T cell receptor (beta chain). Antigen: not known. This sample's time point: recipient sample about 28 days before transplant, after cytoreduction. This sample was taken from a study of T cell clonotyping in hematopoietic cell transplantation. Profiled with immunoSEQ multiplex PCR; TCRdb holds only in-frame clones, not every one. This table has approximately 42,000 clones, 85% appearing once. The CDR3 sequence is 12 residues long. CDR1 is MDHEN and CDR2 is SYDVKM in the germline V gene. V was clipped by 5 bases and J by 4 bases, with 8 bases between them. Study observations and caveats: Higher Inverse Simpson Index values in graft donor and pretransplant recipient predicted broader posttransplant TCR diversity. CD4 and CD8 repertoire contributions could not be separated without sorting.

The source was peripheral blood mononuclear cells, collected before stem cell transplant. This clonotype originated in a man between 60 and 75 years old with acute myeloid leukemia. Some clones in this sample may be carry-over from other donors' samples. The chain recombines TRBV28 with TRBJ1-2; D unclear. In nucleotides, the CDR3 is TGTGCCAGCAGTCCGAGGGTCTATGGCTACACCTTC. Protein sequence: CASSPRVYGYTF.